One and the same sample provided the 28 T cell receptor beta chains below, sequenced in a study of blood T cell repertoires in COVID-19. Profiling relied on immunoSEQ multiplex PCR, and the TCRdb table lists in-frame clones only, not all of them. This table holds tens of thousands of clones, 82% found once. Specimen: peripheral blood. Receptors were obtained from a human donor in a cohort sampled during active COVID-19.

The CDR3 here is CASTATGYHGNTIYF. The CDR3 nucleotides are TGTGCCAGCACCGCCACAGGGTATCATGGAAACACCATATATTTT. The V gene is TRBV9, the J gene TRBJ1-3, with D possibly matching TRBD1 (6 bases). V gave up 6 bases and J gave up 3 bases, with 16 bases separating them. Germline V CDR1 and CDR2: SGDLS, YYNGEE. The CDR3 is made up of 15 amino acids.

The rearrangement uses TRBV9 and TRBJ1-3, with D maybe TRBD1 (5 bases). This CDR3 comprises 15 residues. V gave up 0 bases and J gave up 5 bases, with 12 bases separating them. Germline assignment: CDR1 SGDLS and CDR2 YYNGEE. DNA of the CDR3: TGTGCCAGCAGCGTAGCAGGAGGGGACCGAAACACCATATATTTT. As protein: CASSVAGGDRNTIYF. Drawing the rest from reference TRBV9 and TRBJ1-3, the complete variable domain is DSGVTQTPKHLITATGQRVTLRCSPRSGDLSVYWYQQSLDQGLQFLIQYYNGEERAKGNILERFSAQQFPDLHSELNLSSLELGDSALYFCASSVAGGDRNTIYFGEGSWLTVV.

V and J are TRBV5-1 and TRBJ1-6, with D possibly being TRBD1 (6 bases). The CDR3 has 17 residues. Germline lookup yields CDR1 SGHRS and CDR2 YFSETQ. V gave up 0 bases and J gave up 11 bases, with 21 bases separating them. CDR3 protein: CASSLAPGQPEMAPLHF. CDR3 bases: TGCGCCAGCAGCTTGGCCCCAGGACAGCCGGAAATGGCACCCCTCCACTTT. The whole variable domain, remainder taken from reference TRBV5-1 and TRBJ1-6, is KAGVTQTPRYLIKTRGQQVTLSCSPISGHRSVSWYQQTPGQGLQFLFEYFSETQRNKGNFPGRFSGRQFSNSRSEMNVSTLELGDSALYLCASSLAPGQPEMAPLHFGNGTRLTVT.

The chain uses TRBV4-3 and TRBJ2-2; D unresolved. Trimming cost V 1 base and J 6 bases, with 9 bases left between them. This CDR3 has 14 amino acids. Germline CDR1 is LGHNA and CDR2 is YSLEER. Here the CDR3 reads CASSQAQSAGELFF. CDR3 nucleotides: TGCGCCAGCAGCCAAGCCCAGTCCGCCGGGGAGCTGTTTTTT.

The chain recombines TRBV6-5 with TRBJ2-7; no definite D call. Per the germline V gene, CDR1 is MNHEY and CDR2 is SVGAGI. The CDR3 is 14 amino acids. Deletions cut 6 bases from V and 7 bases from J, with 19 bases between. This chain's CDR3 is CASRRDKVSWEQYF. CDR3 coding DNA: TGTGCCAGCAGGCGAGACAAGGTATCTTGGGAGCAGTACTTC.

The chain carries TRBV18 and TRBJ1-1, with 7 bases identical to TRBD1. This CDR3 has 15 residues. V shed 4 bases and J 0 bases; nucleotides not matched to a gene: 5. Germline V CDR1 and CDR2: KGHSH, LQKENI. The CDR3 DNA reads TGTGCCAGCTCACGACAGGGAGACATGAACACTGAAGCTTTCTTT. As protein: CASSRQGDMNTEAFF. The full variable domain, completed using reference TRBV18 and TRBJ1-1, is NAGVMQNPRHLVRRRGQEARLRCSPMKGHSHVYWYRQLPEEGLKFMVYLQKENIIDESGMPKERFSAEFPKEGPSILRIQQVVRGDSAAYFCASSRQGDMNTEAFFGQGTRLTVV.

This chain joins TRBV5-1 and TRBJ1-2; D is perhaps TRBD1 (5 bases). The CDR3 is 18 amino acids. Germline values: CDR1 SGHRS, CDR2 YFSETQ. The ends were cut back, 4 bases at V and 0 bases at J, with 22 bases in the middle. The CDR3 DNA reads as TGCGCCAGCAGCCCACGCCGGGACTACTACGATTCTAACTATGGCTACACCTTC. Amino acid sequence: CASSPRRDYYDSNYGYTF.

The CDR3 loop reads CASSFGTAGYTF. CDR3 DNA sequence: TGTGCCAGCAGCTTTGGGACAGCCGGCTACACCTTC. The V gene is TRBV5-5, the J gene TRBJ1-2; TRBD1 matches 7 bases. This CDR3 is built from 12 residues. V was clipped by 2 bases and J by 8 bases; unmatched bases: 3. Per germline, CDR1 SGHKS and CDR2 YYEKEE (reference sequence).

The gene calls are TRBV5-5 and TRBJ1-4; D is uncertain. CDR3 length equals 12 residues. Germline V gene data show CDR1 as SGHKS and CDR2 as YYEKEE (reference sequence). The V gene lost 2 bases and the J gene lost 5 bases, with 4 bases spanning the gap. The CDR3, as DNA: TGTGCCAGCAGCTTCCAGAATGAAAAACTGTTTTTT. Its protein is CASSFQNEKLFF.

This sequence joins TRBV30 and TRBJ2-7; maybe TRBD2 (5 bases). Germline CDR1 is GTSNPN and CDR2 is SVGIG (reference sequence). Trimming took off 5 bases at V and 4 bases at J, with 15 bases between the two ends. CDR3 length equals 13 residues. CDR3 in DNA: TGTGCCTGGTCCCCCCGGGGAGTTTACGAGCAGTACTTC. It translates to CAWSPRGVYEQYF.

The chain joins TRBV5-1 to TRBJ1-2; the D is unclear. Between the trimmed V and J ends, which lost 0 bases and 9 bases, there was a span of 12 bases. CDR3 length: 13 amino acids. Germline V CDR1 and CDR2: SGHRS, YFSETQ. The CDR3 is CASSLESGGRYTF. The CDR3 coding sequence is TGCGCCAGCAGCTTGGAATCCGGCGGCCGCTACACCTTC. Drawing the rest from reference TRBV5-1 and TRBJ1-2, the complete variable domain is KAGVTQTPRYLIKTRGQQVTLSCSPISGHRSVSWYQQTPGQGLQFLFEYFSETQRNKGNFPGRFSGRQFSNSRSEMNVSTLELGDSALYLCASSLESGGRYTFGSGTRLTVV.

The chain is built from TRBV27 and TRBJ2-7; D is ambiguous. The V end lost 6 bases, the J end lost 0 bases, and 6 bases lay between the germline ends. The germline V gene encodes CDR1 MNHEY and CDR2 SMNVEV (reference sequence). The CDR3 extends over 12 amino acids. CDR3 nucleotide sequence: TGTGCCAGCAGCTCCAGCTCCTACGAGCAGTACTTC. Amino acids: CASSSSSYEQYF.

The chain combines TRBV28 with TRBJ1-6, with D possibly matching TRBD1 (6 bases). The germline V gene has CDR1 MDHEN and CDR2 SYDVKM. Trimming removed 10 bases from V and 7 bases from J, with 17 bases in between. The CDR3 is 14 amino acids. The CDR3 nucleotides read TGTGCCACCAACAGGGCCTTGGGGAATTCACCCCTCCACTTT. Protein sequence: CATNRALGNSPLHF.

The J gene is TRBJ2-1, the V gene TRBV5-1, with D unresolved. The CDR3 length is 15 residues. V was clipped by 0 bases and J by 2 bases, with 9 bases between them. Germline CDR1 and CDR2: SGHRS and YFSETQ. The DNA of the CDR3 is TGCGCCAGCAGCTTGGCTGCCAGTACCTACAATGAGCAGTTCTTC. Its translation: CASSLAASTYNEQFF.

J is TRBJ2-7 and V is TRBV2, with TRBD2 as a possible D gene (5 bases). The germline CDR1 and CDR2 sequences are SNHLY and FYNNEI. This CDR3 contains 15 residues. The V end lost 3 bases, the J end lost 3 bases, and 15 bases lay between the germline ends. Here the CDR3 DNA reads TGTGCCAGCAGTGACCAACTAGTGGGTAACTACGAGCAGTACTTC. Protein: CASSDQLVGNYEQYF.

This clone was observed a few times. The chain uses TRBV3-1 (or the pseudogene TRBV3-2) and TRBJ2-1; 9 positions match TRBD2. J lost 8 bases, V lost 4 bases, and 9 bases had no gene match. Germline CDR1 is LGHDT and CDR2 is YNNKEL (reference sequence). The CDR3 has 15 residues. The CDR3 sequence is CASSLSGGPRDEQFF. The CDR3 DNA sequence: TGTGCCAGCAGCCTTAGCGGGGGCCCCCGAGATGAGCAGTTCTTC.

This sequence joins TRBV28 and TRBJ1-2; D is unresolved. Trimming cost V 5 bases and J 0 bases, with 7 bases left between them. CDR1 MDHEN and CDR2 SYDVKM come from the germline V gene. The CDR3 is made up of 13 amino acids. CDR3: CASSMSPNYGYTF. CDR3 DNA: TGTGCCAGCAGTATGAGCCCTAACTATGGCTACACCTTC.

The chain couples TRBV6-5 to TRBJ2-7; TRBD1 aligns across 7 bases. The V segment lost 7 bases and the J segment 2 bases; nucleotides outside the gene matches: 11. From germline, CDR1 is MNHEY and CDR2 SVGAGI. This CDR3 spans 15 amino acids. The CDR3 protein is CASTPPNRGTYEQYF. DNA for the CDR3: TGTGCCAGCACCCCCCCTAACAGGGGCACCTACGAGCAGTACTTC.

In this sample, this clone turned up once. This sequence joins TRBV27 and TRBJ2-7, with 11 bases identical to TRBD2. CDR1 and CDR2 from the germline V gene are MNHEY and SMNVEV (reference sequence). The CDR3 consists of 19 residues. The V gene end was trimmed by 3 bases and the J gene end by 0 bases; junction bases not matched to a gene: 13. The CDR3 loop reads CASSFRPLIAGGSSYEQYF. The CDR3 nucleotides read TGTGCCAGCAGTTTTAGGCCCTTAATAGCGGGGGGGAGCTCCTACGAGCAGTACTTC.

This chain uses TRBV2 with TRBJ1-5, with 9 bases fitting TRBD1. Germline V gene sequence: CDR1 SNHLY, CDR2 FYNNEI. CDR3 length equals 15 residues. V shed 6 bases, J shed 3 bases, and the junction held 6 bases outside the gene matches. The CDR3 DNA follows: TGTGCCAGCAGCCGCGACAGGGGGTACAATCAGCCCCAGCATTTT. It specifies CASSRDRGYNQPQHF. Combining the CDR3 with reference TRBV2 and TRBJ1-5 gives the whole variable domain EPEVTQTPSHQVTQMGQEVILRCVPISNHLYFYWYRQILGQKVEFLVSFYNNEISEKSEIFDDQFSVERPDGSNFTLKIRSTKLEDSAMYFCASSRDRGYNQPQHFGDGTRLSIL.

The chain joins TRBV6-6 to TRBJ2-7; 10 bases align to TRBD1. CDR1 and CDR2 from the germline V gene are MNHNY and SVGAGI (reference sequence). CDR3 length equals 14 residues. With 7 bases clipped from V and 5 bases from J, the junction kept 8 bases outside the gene matches. The CDR3 DNA reads TGTGCCAGCAAGACCGGGACAGGGGACCACGAGCAGTACTTC. As protein: CASKTGTGDHEQYF.

The chain joins TRBV18 to TRBJ1-1, with TRBD1 identical over 11 bases. This CDR3 is 16 amino acids long. The trim removed 3 bases at V and 6 bases at J, leaving 9 bases unmatched. The V gene's germline CDR1 is KGHSH and CDR2 LQKENI. CDR3 nucleotides: TGTGCCAGCTCACCCCTTGGACAGGGGGCTTTCGCTGAAGCTTTCTTT. Translated, it gives CASSPLGQGAFAEAFF.

This chain connects TRBV5-1 to TRBJ2-1; 8 bases align to TRBD1. Germline-derived CDR1 and CDR2 are SGHRS and YFSETQ. The CDR3 is made up of 15 amino acids. V shed 0 bases and J 8 bases; nucleotides not matched to a gene: 7. This chain's CDR3 is CASSLVDRGGDEQFF. DNA of the CDR3: TGCGCCAGCAGCTTGGTAGACAGGGGAGGCGATGAGCAGTTCTTC. Drawing the rest from reference TRBV5-1 and TRBJ2-1, the complete variable domain is KAGVTQTPRYLIKTRGQQVTLSCSPISGHRSVSWYQQTPGQGLQFLFEYFSETQRNKGNFPGRFSGRQFSNSRSEMNVSTLELGDSALYLCASSLVDRGGDEQFFGPGTRLTVL.

This clone occurred once. The V call is TRBV7-3, the J call TRBJ2-3; 10 nucleotides match TRBD2. CDR1 is SGHTA and CDR2 is FQGTGA in the germline V gene. J was trimmed by 4 bases and V by 10 bases; bases with no gene match: 8. The CDR3 sequence is 14 residues long. In nucleotides, the CDR3 is TGTGCCATTGCGGGGGGACTAGCGCCAGATACGCAGTATTTT. It specifies CAIAGGLAPDTQYF.

V is TRBV5-5 and J is TRBJ1-4; no reliable D call. Germline lookup yields CDR1 SGHKS and CDR2 YYEKEE (reference sequence). CDR3 size: 16 residues. Trimming cost V 0 bases and J 0 bases, with 9 bases left between them. The CDR3 loop reads CASSLAGFATNEKLFF. CDR3 coding DNA: TGTGCCAGCAGCTTGGCGGGATTTGCAACTAATGAAAAACTGTTTTTT.

The V gene is TRBV7-8, the J gene TRBJ2-1, with 11 bases fitting TRBD2. The junction had 2 bases not matched to a gene; V was cut back by 3 bases and J by 10 bases. Germline V gene lookup returns CDR1 SGHVS and CDR2 FQNEAQ. The CDR3 loop spans 13 amino acids. In DNA, the CDR3 is TGTGCCAGCAGCTTGGCTAGCGGGGGGGAGCAGTTCTTC. It encodes CASSLASGGEQFF. The full variable domain, completed using reference TRBV7-8 and TRBJ2-1, is GAGVSQSPRYKVAKRGQDVALRCDPISGHVSLFWYQQALGQGPEFLTYFQNEAQLDKSGLPSDRFFAERPEGSVSTLKIQRTQQEDSAVYLCASSLASGGEQFFGPGTRLTVL.

This clone occurred once. The chain carries TRBV6-5 and TRBJ1-3; tentative D call: TRBD1 (5 bases). The V end lost 8 bases, the J end lost 0 bases, and 14 bases lay between the germline ends. Germline V gene data show CDR1 as MNHEY and CDR2 as SVGAGI. CDR3 length: 15 amino acids. CDR3 protein: CASRRQGDSGNTIYF. CDR3 sequence (DNA): TGTGCCAGCCGGCGTCAGGGTGACTCTGGAAACACCATATATTTT.

The chain uses TRBV10-2 and TRBJ2-2, with 11 bases fitting TRBD2. The CDR3 totals 14 residues. Per the germline V gene, CDR1 is WSHSY and CDR2 is SAAADI. After removal of 11 bases from V and 4 bases from J, the junction contained 6 bases not matched to a gene. CDR3 sequence: CAGRTSGSTGELFF. The CDR3 coding sequence is TGCGCCGGAAGGACTAGCGGGTCCACCGGGGAGCTGTTTTTT.